This record looks at one T cell receptor (beta chain) sequence and its context. The CDR3 is 13 residues long. V gave up 6 bases and J gave up 7 bases; unmatched junction bases: 5. The entry originates in a study of blood T cell repertoires in COVID-19. On the study more broadly: The study drew acute and convalescent COVID-19 samples from the United States, Italy and Spain. T cells, B-cell-depleted T cells, or PBMCs supplied cDNA or gDNA.

In the original analysis: Quantification of nucleated cells was approximated via reference gene primer amplification. Profiled with immunoSEQ multiplex PCR; TCRdb holds only in-frame clones, not every one. From that table come the V and J calls and clone size; the DNA was used to work out D and trimming. The sample shows 100,000 to 150,000 clones, around two thirds of them seen only once. Sequenced sample: peripheral blood. This chain joins TRBV12-3 or TRBV12-4 and TRBJ2-2; 7 nucleotides line up with TRBD1. The clonotype originates from a woman in her 70s with acute or convalescent COVID-19. The CDR3 loop reads CASRTGLVGELFF. CDR3 DNA: TGTGCCAGCAGGACAGGGCTAGTCGGGGAGCTGTTTTTT.